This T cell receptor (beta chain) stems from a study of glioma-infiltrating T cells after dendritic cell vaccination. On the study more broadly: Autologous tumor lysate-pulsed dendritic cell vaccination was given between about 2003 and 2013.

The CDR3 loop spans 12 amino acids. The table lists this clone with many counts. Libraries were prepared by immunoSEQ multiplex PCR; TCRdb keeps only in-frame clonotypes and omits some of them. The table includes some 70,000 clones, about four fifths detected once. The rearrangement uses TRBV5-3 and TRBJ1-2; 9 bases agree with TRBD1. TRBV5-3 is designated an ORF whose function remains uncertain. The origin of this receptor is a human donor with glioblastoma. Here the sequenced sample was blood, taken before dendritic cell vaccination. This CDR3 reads CHTGTGIDGYTF. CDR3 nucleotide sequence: TGTCATACCGGGACAGGGATTGATGGCTACACCTTC.